These 12 T cell receptor beta chains were all obtained from the same sample, sequenced in a study of blood T cell repertoires in COVID-19. Some clones are missing from TCRdb's copy, which holds only in-frame ones; the method was immunoSEQ multiplex PCR. The table shows 150,000 to 200,000 clones, with just under 90% occurring only once. The sequenced material came from peripheral blood. Every receptor here comes from a woman between 70 and 85 years old with COVID-19, enrolled during active disease.

This chain connects TRBV19 to TRBJ2-2; possibly TRBD2 for D (6 bases). This CDR3 spans 16 amino acids. Per the germline V gene, CDR1 is LNHDA and CDR2 is SQIVND (reference sequence). The V end was cut by 5 bases, the J end by 0 bases, with 13 bases between. CDR3 DNA: TGTGCCAGTAGTGACCAGACGGGAGCGAACACCGGGGAGCTGTTTTTT. Protein: CASSDQTGANTGELFF.

This chain joins TRBV4-1 and TRBJ2-3, with 10 bases matching TRBD1. J gave up 4 bases and V 1 base, and 5 bases lay outside the gene matches. CDR1 is MGHRA, CDR2 YSYEKL, per germline. The CDR3 sequence is 16 residues long. The CDR3 here is CASSQGDRGVSDTQYF. The CDR3 region has the DNA TGCGCCAGCAGCCAAGGGGACAGGGGTGTCTCAGATACGCAGTATTTT.

The V and J genes are TRBV19 and TRBJ2-4; weak D call: TRBD2 (6 bases). CDR3 length: 14 residues. Germline CDR1 reads LNHDA; CDR2 reads SQIVND (reference sequence). Trimming removed 3 bases at V and 10 bases at J, with 16 bases between. The CDR3 DNA is TGTGCCAGTAGTATGGAGGGCGTGGGTGGAATTCAGTACTTC. Protein product: CASSMEGVGGIQYF.

The V gene is TRBV9, the J gene TRBJ1-4; no clear D gene. Germline V gene data show CDR1 as SGDLS and CDR2 as YYNGEE. The V gene lost 4 bases and the J gene lost 9 bases, with 28 bases spanning the gap. The CDR3 is made up of 18 amino acids. In nucleotides, the CDR3 is TGTGCCAGCAGCCCGCATCAGGCTGTGGAGGCCGTGCCCCAAAAACTGTTTTTT. Protein product: CASSPHQAVEAVPQKLFF.

The chain recombines TRBV25-1 with TRBJ1-2, with TRBD1 matching over 12 bases. J lost 3 bases, V lost 3 bases, and 2 bases had no gene match. Germline CDR1 reads MGHDK; CDR2 reads SYGVNS. This CDR3 has 15 amino acids. The CDR3 region has the DNA TGTGCCAGCAGTGAGGGACAGGGGGCAGACTATGGCTACACCTTC. Translated, it gives CASSEGQGADYGYTF.

The chain recombines TRBV5-1 with TRBJ2-3; 11 bases fit TRBD2. The germline gives CDR1 SGHRS, CDR2 YFSETQ. V shed 4 bases, J shed 7 bases, and the junction held 8 bases outside the gene matches. The CDR3 runs to 15 residues. CDR3 DNA: TGCGCCAGCAGCATACTAGCGGGGGAAGGAAATACGCAGTATTTT. This encodes CASSILAGEGNTQYF.

A word on this clone: At one end the junction does not follow the germline gene, possibly because of a read error. The rearrangement uses TRBV5-1 and TRBJ2-7, with 8 bases that match TRBD2. The germline CDR1 and CDR2 sequences are SGHRS and YFSETQ. The CDR3 spans 17 residues. As DNA, the CDR3 is TGCGCCACCAGCCCGGGGGGGGCGGGGGCATCCTCCTACGAGCAGTACTTC. It encodes CATSPGGAGASSYEQYF.

In regard to this clone: One end of the junction varies from germline; a read error may be responsible. The chain combines TRBV7-7 with TRBJ1-1; D is ambiguous. Germline-derived CDR1 and CDR2 are SSHAT and FNYEAQ (reference sequence). CDR3 length: 13 residues. The CDR3 coding sequence is TGTGCTAGCAGCTTATCGGGAAACACTGAAGCTTTCTTT. Protein product: CASSLSGNTEAFF.

This clone is a singleton in its sample. The chain is built from TRBV19 and TRBJ2-4; D gene uncertain. V was cut by 3 bases and J by 0 bases, with 15 bases left in between. The CDR3 is 17 residues long. From germline, CDR1 is LNHDA and CDR2 SQIVND (reference sequence). The CDR3: CASSIGSGILAKNIQYF. The CDR3 DNA follows: TGTGCCAGTAGTATTGGGTCGGGTATCTTAGCCAAAAACATTCAGTACTTC.

This clone showed up just once. DNA for the CDR3: TGTGCCAGCAGAGCCAGCGGGGGCGGCGGAAACATTCAGTACTTC. It translates to CASRASGGGGNIQYF. The rearrangement links TRBV2 to TRBJ2-4; 8 bases are a match to TRBD2. The trim removed 6 bases at V and 6 bases at J, leaving 10 bases unmatched. Germline CDR1 and CDR2: SNHLY and FYNNEI. CDR3 length equals 15 residues. The whole variable domain, filled in from reference TRBV2 and TRBJ2-4, reads EPEVTQTPSHQVTQMGQEVILRCVPISNHLYFYWYRQILGQKVEFLVSFYNNEISEKSEIFDDQFSVERPDGSNFTLKIRSTKLEDSAMYFCASRASGGGGNIQYFGAGTRLSVL.

As DNA, the CDR3 is TGTGCCAGCAGCCGGGGCACTGAAGCTTTCTTT. The encoded protein is CASSRGTEAFF. The chain uses TRBV27 and TRBJ1-1; D is undetermined. Germline CDR1 is MNHEY and CDR2 is SMNVEV (reference sequence). The CDR3 has 11 residues. Trimming left V 6 bases short and J 4 bases short, with 6 bases between.

This chain connects TRBV4-1 to TRBJ1-2, with 8 bases aligning to TRBD1. Germline V gene lookup returns CDR1 MGHRA and CDR2 YSYEKL. The V and J ends lost 3 bases and 2 bases, in that order; junction bases with no gene match: 5. The CDR3 contains 15 residues. The CDR3 DNA reads as TGCGCCAGCAGCCACGGACAGGGTCGCAACTATGGCTACACCTTC. It yields the protein CASSHGQGRNYGYTF.